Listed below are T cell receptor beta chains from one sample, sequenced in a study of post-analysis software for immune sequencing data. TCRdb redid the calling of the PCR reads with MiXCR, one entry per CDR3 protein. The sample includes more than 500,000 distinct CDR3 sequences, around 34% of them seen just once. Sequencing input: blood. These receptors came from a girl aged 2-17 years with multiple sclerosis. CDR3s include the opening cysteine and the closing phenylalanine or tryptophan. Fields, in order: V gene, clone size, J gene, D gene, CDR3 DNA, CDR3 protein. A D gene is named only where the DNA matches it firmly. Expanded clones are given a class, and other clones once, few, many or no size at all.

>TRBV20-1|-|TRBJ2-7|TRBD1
TGCAGTGCTAGAGATTCGGGCCTTACAGGGGGCTACGAGCAGTACTTC
CSARDSGLTGGYEQYF
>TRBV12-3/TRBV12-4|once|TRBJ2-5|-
TGTGCCAGCAGTTTAATCCAACCGGGGGCTTCGGGTGAGACCCAGTACTTC
CASSLIQPGASGETQYF
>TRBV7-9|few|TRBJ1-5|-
TGTGCCAGCAGCTTAGCCCGTTTCGGTAACAATCAGCCCCAGCATTTT
CASSLARFGNNQPQHF
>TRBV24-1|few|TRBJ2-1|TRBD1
TGTGCCACCAGTGACTCGACAGGGGTTGAGCAGTTCTTC
CATSDSTGVEQFF
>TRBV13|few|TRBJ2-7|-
TGTGCCAGCAGCTTAAAAGGGAGCTCCTACGAGCAGTACTTC
CASSLKGSSYEQYF
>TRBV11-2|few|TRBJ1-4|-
TGTGCCGGCAGCTTAAAGTGGGATCTAGGCCGGGAAAAACTGTTTTTT
CAGSLKWDLGREKLFF
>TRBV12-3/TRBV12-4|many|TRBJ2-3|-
TGTGCCAGCAGCTTAAGACGAGATACGCAGTATTTT
CASSLRRDTQYF
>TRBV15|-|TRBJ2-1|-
TGTGCCACCAGCAGCAGGGTAGCGGAGTACAATGAGCAGTTCTTC
CATSSRVAEYNEQFF
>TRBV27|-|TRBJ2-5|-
TGTGCCAGCGGGACCGTCCGGGAGACCCAGTACTTC
CASGTVRETQYF
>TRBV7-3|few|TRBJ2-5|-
TGTGCCAGCAGCTTAGGTCGAGCGGCACTACAAGAGACCCAGTACTTC
CASSLGRAALQETQYF
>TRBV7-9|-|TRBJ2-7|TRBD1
TGTGCCAGCAGCTCTCCGGGACAGGTAAACGAGCAGTACTTC
CASSSPGQVNEQYF
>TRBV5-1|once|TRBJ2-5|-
TGCGCCAACAGCGCCACCAGGCGAGAAGAGACCCAGTACTTC
CANSATRREETQYF
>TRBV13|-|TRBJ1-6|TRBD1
TGTGCCAGCAGTACAGGGGGTAGCTCCTATAATTCACCCCTCCACTTT
CASSTGGSSYNSPLHF
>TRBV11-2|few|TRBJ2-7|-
TGTGCCAGCAGCTCCCTCCCGCGGGGCCGAACCTACGAGCAGTACTTC
CASSSLPRGRTYEQYF
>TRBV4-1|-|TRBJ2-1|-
TGCGCCAGCAGCCAAGCCTACTTGATTGAGCAGTTCTTC
CASSQAYLIEQFF
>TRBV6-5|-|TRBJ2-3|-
TGTGCCAGCAGTTACTCGTACACGGACACAGATACGCAGTATTTT
CASSYSYTDTDTQYF
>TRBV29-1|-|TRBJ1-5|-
TGCAGCGTTGCGATAGGCACTAATCAGCCCCAGCATTTT
CSVAIGTNQPQHF
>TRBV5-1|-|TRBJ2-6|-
TGCGCCAGCAGCTTGGCCCCCGGTGGGGCCAACGTCCTGACTTTC
CASSLAPGGANVLTF
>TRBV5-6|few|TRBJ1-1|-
TGTGCCAGCAGCACCTACCTTCCCTTTGAGGGCCTGAACACTGAAGCTTTCTTT
CASSTYLPFEGLNTEAFF
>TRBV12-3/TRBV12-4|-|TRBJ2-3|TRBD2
TGTGCCAGCAGTTTAGGCGGGGGGGCACAAGATACGCAGTATTTT
CASSLGGGAQDTQYF
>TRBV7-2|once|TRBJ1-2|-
TGTGCCAGCAGCTTAGCTGCGTCTGGGGACTATGGCTACACCTTC
CASSLAASGDYGYTF
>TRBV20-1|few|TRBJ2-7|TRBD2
TGCAGTGCTAGCGGACTAGCGGGGGATCGCTCCTACGAGCAGTACTTC
CSASGLAGDRSYEQYF
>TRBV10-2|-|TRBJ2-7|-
TGCGCCACCCAGGGACTCGAGCAGTACTTC
CATQGLEQYF
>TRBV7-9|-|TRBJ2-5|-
TGTGCCAGCAGCCTAACGGGTCGGGGAGAAGAGACCCAGTACTTC
CASSLTGRGEETQYF
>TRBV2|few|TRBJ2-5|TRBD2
TGTGCCAGCAGCGGGACTAGCGGGGGCCAAGAGACCCAGTACTTC
CASSGTSGGQETQYF
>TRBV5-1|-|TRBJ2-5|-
TGCGCCAGCAGCCCGGGATGGGACGCCGACGTACAAGAGACCCAGTACTTC
CASSPGWDADVQETQYF
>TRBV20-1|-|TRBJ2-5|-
TGCAGTTTACACCAAGAGACCCAGTACTTC
CSLHQETQYF
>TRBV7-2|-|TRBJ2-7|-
TGTGCCAGCAGCTTAGAACAGGACCACTACGAGCAGTACTTC
CASSLEQDHYEQYF
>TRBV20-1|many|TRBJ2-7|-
TGCAGTGCTAGTGGGCAGGGCTCCTACGAGCAGTACTTC
CSASGQGSYEQYF
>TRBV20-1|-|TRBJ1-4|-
TGCAGTGCTGGAGGGCCTTATGAAAAACTGTTTTTT
CSAGGPYEKLFF
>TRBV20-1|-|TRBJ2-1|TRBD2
TGCAGTGCTAGACTCAACGGGGGGGGGTACAATGAGCAGTTCTTC
CSARLNGGGYNEQFF
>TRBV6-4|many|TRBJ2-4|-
TGTGCCAGCAGTGTTTCGGCCGGGACCTGGAACATTCAGTACTTC
CASSVSAGTWNIQYF